This T cell receptor (beta chain) was recorded in a study of T cell responses to AZD1222 COVID-19 vaccine. Study results and caveats: CD4 TCRs associated with vaccination spanned spike, dominating at 160-218 and 743-854. Unmutated variant regions are reportedly targeted by nearly half of spike-specific TCRs. Most donors were white British, females outnumbered males, and clonal diversity was possibly underestimated.

Worth noting for this clone: The antigen is undetermined.

Clones were sequenced by immunoSEQ multiplex PCR, and TCRdb holds only the in-frame ones, with some missing. This repertoire shows roughly 120,000 clones, around 83% found once; its top ten account for roughly 12%. The material was peripheral blood, obtained on day 0 of AZD1222 vaccination. The origin of this receptor is an adult in good health.

In DNA form, the CDR3 reads TGTGCCAGCAGATCACTAGCGGGGGAGACCGGGGAGCTGTTTTTT. Its protein is CASRSLAGETGELFF. The chain combines TRBV5-6 with TRBJ2-2; 11 positions match TRBD2. Looked up from germline, CDR1 is SGHDT and CDR2 is YYEEEE. The CDR3 totals 15 residues. V trimming: 5 bases; J trimming: 5 bases; junction bases outside the gene matches: 5.